The 26 T cell receptor beta chains below were found in one sample sequenced in a study of blood T cells in healthy people across ages. Then a second PCR, running roughly 6 to 12 cycles, was carried out with a sample-barcoded 5' primer and a J-beta primer mix. MiXCR, applied by TCRdb to the 5' RACE reads, yields one record per CDR3 protein. The sample lists 1.4 million to 1.5 million distinct CDR3 sequences, 42% occurring once. Sequencing was done on a sample of blood. The receptors come from a woman aged 18-30 years in good health.

The V gene is TRBV4-2, the J gene TRBJ2-5; 7 nucleotides line up with TRBD1. The CDR3 contains 13 residues. Germline CDR1 is LGHNA and CDR2 is YNFKEQ. J lost 5 bases, V lost 0 bases, and 0 bases had no gene match. In DNA, the CDR3 is TGTGCCAGCAGCCAAGAGACAGGGGAGACCCAGTACTTC. Translating it yields CASSQETGETQYF.

This clonotype was detected many times. The chain has TRBV29-1 and TRBJ1-1; the D gene is possibly TRBD1 (5 bases). Trimming shortened V by 7 bases and J by 3 bases, and 21 bases separated the two germline ends. The CDR3 runs 15 residues. The V gene's germline CDR1 is SQVTM and CDR2 ANQGSEA. The chain's CDR3 is CSALPASGYDTEAFF. As DNA, the CDR3 is TGCAGCGCTCTCCCGGCGTCAGGGTATGACACTGAAGCTTTCTTT.

This clonotype is a singleton in its sample. The J gene is TRBJ2-3, the V gene TRBV20-1, with a possible D match to TRBD2 (7 bases). Trimming shortened V by 0 bases and J by 5 bases, and 15 bases separated the two germline ends. The CDR3 sequence is 15 residues long. CDR1 DFQATT and CDR2 SNEGSKA come from the germline V gene (reference sequence). The CDR3 reads CSARDRGGAIDTQYF. As DNA, the CDR3 is TGCAGTGCTAGAGATCGAGGGGGGGCGATAGATACGCAGTATTTT.

This clonotype was recorded a few times. The rearrangement links TRBV29-1 to TRBJ1-1; possibly TRBD1 for D (5 bases). Germline assignment: CDR1 SQVTM and CDR2 ANQGSEA. The CDR3 is made up of 15 amino acids. Between the trimmed V and J ends, which lost 6 bases and 1 base, there was a span of 18 bases. The CDR3 reads CSVAEWPGGNTEAFF. For the CDR3, the DNA is TGCAGCGTCGCCGAATGGCCGGGGGGGAACACTGAAGCTTTCTTT.

This chain uses TRBV13 with TRBJ2-5; TRBD1 aligns across 8 bases. After removal of 1 base from V and 5 bases from J, the junction contained 15 bases not matched to a gene. This CDR3 spans 18 amino acids. The germline CDR1 and CDR2 sequences are PRHDT and FYEKMQ (reference sequence). The CDR3: CASSLVSQGAVAEETQYF. CDR3 bases: TGTGCCAGCAGCTTAGTTTCCCAGGGGGCAGTGGCGGAGGAGACCCAGTACTTC.

This clonotype has a handful of counts. The chain recombines TRBV29-1 with TRBJ1-5; D gene uncertain. V lost 5 bases and J 4 bases, leaving 12 bases between the germline ends. The germline CDR1 and CDR2 sequences are SQVTM and ANQGSEA. This CDR3 is built from 13 residues. The CDR3 region has the DNA TGCAGCGTTAGTCACGGTGATAATCAGCCCCAGCATTTT. It translates to CSVSHGDNQPQHF.

This clonotype was found a few times. The chain uses TRBV12-3 or TRBV12-4 and TRBJ2-7; D remains unclear. The CDR3 totals 12 residues. The ends were cut back, 4 bases at V and 3 bases at J, with 7 bases in the middle. This CDR3 is CASSSAVYEQYF. The CDR3 nucleotides are TGTGCCAGCAGTTCCGCAGTCTACGAGCAGTACTTC.

This clonotype was detected ten times or more. The CDR3 loop reads CSARGTSSYEQYF. CDR3 nucleotide sequence: TGCAGTGCTAGAGGGACTAGCTCCTACGAGCAGTACTTC. This rearrangement joins TRBV20-1 to TRBJ2-7; 7 bases are a match to TRBD2. Germline CDR1 reads DFQATT; CDR2 reads SNEGSKA (reference sequence). The CDR3 totals 13 residues. V gave up 1 base and J gave up 0 bases; unmatched junction bases: 0.

This clonotype occurred a few times. The V call is TRBV25-1, the J call TRBJ2-5; TRBD2 aligns across 9 bases. The J call is in doubt because the DNA end fits TRBJ2-7 better. Per germline, CDR1 MGHDK and CDR2 SYGVNS. The CDR3 totals 14 residues. This chain's CDR3 is CASSVTSGGDEQYF. CDR3 in DNA: TGTGCCAGCAGTGTGACTAGCGGAGGGGACGAGCAGTACTTC.

The rearrangement links TRBV6-1 to TRBJ2-1; 8 nucleotides agree with TRBD2. The CDR3 loop spans 15 amino acids. CDR1 is MNHNS, CDR2 SASEGT, per germline. V lost 6 bases and J lost 6; bases outside the gene matches: 10. The CDR3 DNA reads TGTGCCAGCAGCCATCCGGGACTAGGAGGCAATGAGCAGTTCTTC. It yields the protein CASSHPGLGGNEQFF.

This clonotype was counted a few times. The chain carries TRBV5-1 and TRBJ2-3; maybe TRBD2 (5 bases). V lost 1 base, J lost 4 bases, and 22 bases lay in between. Per the germline V gene, CDR1 is SGHRS and CDR2 is YFSETQ. This CDR3 comprises 18 residues. The CDR3, as DNA: TGCGCCAGCAGCTTGAACGGCCCGGCCCTAGTGGGAGCAGATACGCAGTATTTT. It is translated as CASSLNGPALVGADTQYF. Full variable domain (outside the CDR3, taken from reference TRBV5-1 and TRBJ2-3): KAGVTQTPRYLIKTRGQQVTLSCSPISGHRSVSWYQQTPGQGLQFLFEYFSETQRNKGNFPGRFSGRQFSNSRSEMNVSTLELGDSALYLCASSLNGPALVGADTQYFGPGTRLTVL.

This chain joins TRBV6-1 and TRBJ1-2; D is unclear. With 4 bases removed from V and 4 bases from J, the gap between germline ends came to 7 bases. In germline, CDR1 is MNHNS, CDR2 SASEGT. This CDR3 contains 12 residues. The CDR3 sequence: CASSVISYGYTF. CDR3 DNA sequence: TGTGCCAGCAGTGTCATCAGCTATGGCTACACCTTC.

The V and J genes are TRBV28 and TRBJ2-3; D could derive from TRBD1 or TRBD2 (6 bases each). Trimming pared 3 bases from V and 4 bases from J, leaving 14 bases between. The CDR3 totals 15 residues. The V gene's germline CDR1 is MDHEN and CDR2 SYDVKM. CDR3 nucleotides: TGTGCCAGCAGTTTTGAAAGGGGGGACGCAGATACGCAGTATTTT. Encoded protein: CASSFERGDADTQYF.

This clonotype was counted a few times. The rearrangement links TRBV15 to TRBJ1-2; D is unresolved. Germline-derived CDR1 and CDR2 are LNHNV and YYDKDF (reference sequence). The CDR3 is 14 amino acids. Trimming left V 0 bases short and J 6 bases short, with 11 bases between. The CDR3 DNA reads TGTGCCACCAGCAGAGATCGGTCCCGAGATGGCTACACCTTC. It yields the protein CATSRDRSRDGYTF.

This clonotype was seen more than once but under ten times. The genes are TRBV7-2 and TRBJ2-7, with 7 bases identical to TRBD1. The V gene end was trimmed by 4 bases and the J gene end by 4 bases; junction bases not matched to a gene: 7. Germline V gene lookup returns CDR1 SGHTA and CDR2 FQGNSA. The CDR3 loop spans 14 amino acids. The CDR3 nucleotides read TGTGCCAGCAGCTCAGTGACAGGGTGGTACGAGCAGTACTTC. Encoded protein: CASSSVTGWYEQYF.

This clonotype was counted only a few times. Written as DNA, the CDR3 is TGTGCCAGCAGTCGGACAACCAGAAATATAGGCAATCAGCCCCAGCATTTT. Amino acid sequence: CASSRTTRNIGNQPQHF. The chain has TRBV28 and TRBJ1-5, with TRBD1 as a possible D gene (5 bases). The V end lost 5 bases, the J end lost 2 bases, and 19 bases lay between the germline ends. Germline CDR1 is MDHEN and CDR2 is SYDVKM. CDR3 length: 17 amino acids. Complete variable domain (other parts from reference TRBV28 and TRBJ1-5): DVKVTQSSRYLVKRTGEKVFLECVQDMDHENMFWYRQDPGLGLRLIYFSYDVKMKEKGDIPEGYSVSREKKERFSLILESASTNQTSMYLCASSRTTRNIGNQPQHFGDGTRLSIL.

This sequence joins TRBV29-1 and TRBJ2-3; 8 positions agree with TRBD2. Germline V gene data show CDR1 as SQVTM and CDR2 as ANQGSEA. Trimming at V came to 4 bases and at J to 5 bases, leaving 14 bases not matched to a gene. The CDR3 is 16 residues long. Here the CDR3 DNA reads TGCAGCGTTGTAGTGGCGGGGGGCGGGGTGGAAGATACGCAGTATTTT. Amino acids: CSVVVAGGGVEDTQYF.

The chain links TRBV28 to TRBJ2-7, with 10 positions matching TRBD2. The CDR3 totals 14 residues. The germline gives CDR1 MDHEN, CDR2 SYDVKM. V shed 3 bases, J shed 6 bases, and the junction held 5 bases outside the gene matches. CDR3 DNA: TGTGCCAGCAGTTTTAAGGCTAGCGGGGGCGAGCAGTACTTC. This encodes CASSFKASGGEQYF.

DNA of the CDR3: TGCAGCGTTGAAGGGGGACAGGGGCAGGTAAAAGAGACCCAGTACTTC. This translates into CSVEGGQGQVKETQYF. The chain couples TRBV29-1 to TRBJ2-5, with TRBD1 matching 10 bases. CDR3 size: 16 residues. V trimming: 1 base; J trimming: 3 bases; junction bases outside the gene matches: 8. The germline gives CDR1 SQVTM, CDR2 ANQGSEA.

The chain couples TRBV11-2 to TRBJ1-1, with D uncertain. This CDR3 comprises 15 residues. Deletions cut 1 base from V and 3 bases from J, with 12 bases between. Germline CDR1 reads SGHAT; CDR2 reads FQNNGV. This CDR3 reads CASSLGSQRDTEAFF. The CDR3 nucleotides read TGTGCCAGCAGCTTAGGTAGTCAGCGGGACACTGAAGCTTTCTTT.

This clonotype was observed once. V usage is TRBV7-3 and J usage is TRBJ1-1, with unresolved D. The CDR3 runs 15 residues. Germline CDR1 reads SGHTA; CDR2 reads FQGTGA. V was clipped by 3 bases and J by 0 bases, with 11 bases between them. CDR3 in DNA: TGTGCCAGCAGCTTGAGAACGGAACTGAACACTGAAGCTTTCTTT. It codes for CASSLRTELNTEAFF. Variable domain in full (rest from reference TRBV7-3 and TRBJ1-1): GAGVSQTPSNKVTEKGKYVELRCDPISGHTALYWYRQSLGQGPEFLIYFQGTGAADDSGLPNDRFFAVRPEGSVSTLKIQRTERGDSAVYLCASSLRTELNTEAFFGQGTRLTVV.

This clonotype was seen ten or more times. This sequence joins TRBV20-1 and TRBJ2-5, with D possibly being TRBD2 (5 bases). The CDR3 loop spans 10 amino acids. The V gene's germline CDR1 is DFQATT and CDR2 SNEGSKA (reference sequence). The CDR3 region has the DNA TGCAGCGCTGGAGGAGAGACCCAGTACTTC. It yields the protein CSAGGETQYF.

This clonotype has more than one count but fewer than ten. This rearrangement joins TRBV20-1 to TRBJ2-7; weak D call: TRBD1 (5 bases). Trimming stripped 1 base from V and 5 bases from J, with 12 bases between. The CDR3 is 13 amino acids. The germline V gene encodes CDR1 DFQATT and CDR2 SNEGSKA (reference sequence). CDR3 sequence (DNA): TGCAGTGCTAGAGGTCAGGGTGGAGACGAGCAGTACTTC. Encoded protein: CSARGQGGDEQYF.

This rearrangement joins TRBV10-3 to TRBJ2-3; TRBD2 agrees at 8 bases. V gave up 7 bases and J gave up 6 bases; unmatched junction bases: 12. The CDR3 consists of 15 residues. Looked up from germline, CDR1 is ENHRY and CDR2 is SYGVKD. The CDR3 region has the DNA TGTGCCATCATGCGGGATAGCGGGGTCCGGGATACGCAGTATTTT. It encodes CAIMRDSGVRDTQYF.

The J gene is TRBJ2-5, the V gene TRBV3-1; no reliable D call. V lost 0 bases to trimming and J lost 1 base, with 15 bases between them. CDR1 and CDR2 (germline): LGHDT, YNNKEL (reference sequence). This CDR3 is 17 amino acids long. CDR3 amino acids: CASSQDLISSRQETQYF. CDR3 DNA sequence: TGTGCCAGCAGCCAAGATCTGATATCGAGCCGCCAAGAGACCCAGTACTTC.

J is TRBJ1-5 and V is TRBV15; the D gene is possibly TRBD1 (6 bases). The CDR3 loop spans 20 amino acids. The germline V and J ends were trimmed by 3 bases and 0 bases, with 24 bases remaining between them. Germline CDR1 and CDR2: LNHNV and YYDKDF (reference sequence). This CDR3 is CATSRIKQGLSVHSNQPQHF. Written as DNA, the CDR3 is TGTGCCACCAGCAGGATAAAACAGGGACTCAGCGTGCATAGCAATCAGCCCCAGCATTTT.